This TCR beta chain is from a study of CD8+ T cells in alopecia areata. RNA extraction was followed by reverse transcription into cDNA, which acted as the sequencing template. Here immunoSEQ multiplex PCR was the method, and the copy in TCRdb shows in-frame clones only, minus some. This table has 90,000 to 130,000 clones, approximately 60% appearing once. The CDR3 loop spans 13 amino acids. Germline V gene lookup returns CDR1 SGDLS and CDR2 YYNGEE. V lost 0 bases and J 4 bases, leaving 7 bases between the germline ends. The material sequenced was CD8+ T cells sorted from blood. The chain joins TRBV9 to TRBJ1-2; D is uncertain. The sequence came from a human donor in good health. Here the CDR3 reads CASSVGVSYGYTF. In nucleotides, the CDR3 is TGTGCCAGCAGCGTAGGCGTGAGCTATGGCTACACCTTC.